What follows describes a single T cell receptor (beta chain). No antigen is known for it. Its ends do not fully match the called genes, so a read error is possible. TCR alpha and TCR beta cDNA libraries with sample barcodes and UMIs came from 5'RACE using constant-segment primers. Each CDR3 protein gets one entry after TCRdb re-called the 5' RACE reads with MiXCR. The sample gives 300,000 to 400,000 distinct CDR3 sequences, roughly an eighth of which show up once; around a fifth is in the top ten. This sample was included in a study of T-cell memory formation after mild COVID-19. This CDR3 is built from 14 residues. Study-wide findings and caveats: The second-wave clones peaking on day 37 were not confirmed as SARS-CoV-2-specific. There was a balanced CD4/CD8 profile in clones contracting day 15 to 85, and later expanders leaned CD4+. Clones that contracted clustered mainly in CM and EM if CD4+ and in EMRA if CD8+.

The source material was PBMCs or a T cell subset sorted from them (not recorded which). This clonotype originated in a young man who had mild COVID-19 (a few samples of this study predate the infection). Cell type and time point are not known. The chain carries TRBV12-3 or TRBV12-4 and TRBJ2-2; D not certain. The CDR3 protein is CASSQLRNAGELFF. In DNA form, the CDR3 reads TGTGCCAGCAGTCAGCTACGGAACGCCGGGGAGCTGTTTTTT.